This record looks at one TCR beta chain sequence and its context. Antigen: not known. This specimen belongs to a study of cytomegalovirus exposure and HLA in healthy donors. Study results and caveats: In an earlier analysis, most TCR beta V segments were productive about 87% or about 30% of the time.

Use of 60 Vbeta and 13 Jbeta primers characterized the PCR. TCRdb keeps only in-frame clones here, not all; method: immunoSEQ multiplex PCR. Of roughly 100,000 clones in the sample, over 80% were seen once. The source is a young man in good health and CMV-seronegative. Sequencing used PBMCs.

CDR3 DNA: TGTGCCAGCAGCTTAGGCGCGAACACTGAAGCTTTCTTT. It is translated as CASSLGANTEAFF. This chain links TRBV7-6 with TRBJ1-1; D remains unclear. The CDR3 has 13 residues. Germline-derived CDR1 and CDR2 are SGHVS and FNYEAQ. Trimming removed 1 base at V and 1 base at J, with 4 bases between.